A single sample is the source of the 2 T cell receptor beta chains below, sequenced in a study of blood T cells in healthy people across ages. Using a J-beta primer mix together with a sample-barcoded 5' primer, a second PCR was run for roughly 7 to 11 cycles. MiXCR, run by TCRdb on the 5' RACE reads, gives a single entry per CDR3 protein. The repertoire consists of 1.5 million to 2 million distinct CDR3 sequences, with roughly 28% occurring once and the leading ten covering roughly 8%. Material for sequencing was blood. These receptors originate from a woman in her 30s in good health.

The chain couples TRBV7-2 to TRBJ1-6, with D possibly TRBD1 on 5 matching bases. V lost 1 base and J 13 bases, leaving 11 bases between the germline ends. This CDR3 has 13 amino acids. Looked up from germline, CDR1 is SGHTA and CDR2 is FQGNSA. The CDR3 sequence: CASSLGRDAPLHF. CDR3 nucleotides: TGTGCCAGCAGCTTAGGGAGGGACGCTCCCCTCCACTTT.

The V gene is TRBV20-1, the J gene TRBJ1-1; D is unclear. V was clipped by 0 bases and J by 5 bases, with 19 bases between them. The CDR3 totals 16 residues. The germline V gene has CDR1 DFQATT and CDR2 SNEGSKA (reference sequence). Here the CDR3 reads CSARDRGMGLRTEAFF. The CDR3 coding sequence is TGCAGTGCTAGAGATCGGGGTATGGGTCTGAGGACTGAAGCTTTCTTT.